This is a list of T cell receptor beta chains from one sample in a study of CD8 T cells in Susac syndrome. TCRdb re-derived calls from the immunoSEQ multiplex PCR reads in MiXCR, one entry per CDR3 protein. In the table there are about 120,000 distinct CDR3 sequences, over 90% of which are singletons. Sample: CD8+ T cells from PBMCs. Receptors originate from a human donor with Susac syndrome. CDR3s include the opening cysteine and the closing phenylalanine or tryptophan. D genes are given only for firm matches. Clone size is not always given. Where it is, it says once, few, many or a class for expanded clones.

DNA	CDR3	V	J	D	size
TGTGCCAGCAGCCTGACTTGGGGGGGAGGGGACAATGAGCAGTTCTTC	CASSLTWGGGDNEQFF	TRBV12-3/TRBV12-4	TRBJ2-1	TRBD2	-
TGCAGTGCTAGAGATGGGACAGGCTCCTACAATGAGCAGTTCTTC	CSARDGTGSYNEQFF	TRBV20-1	TRBJ2-1	TRBD1	-
TGCAGTGCTAGAGCTAGGACAGGAGCAGCTTTCTTT	CSARARTGAAFF	TRBV20-1	TRBJ1-1	TRBD1	-
TGTGCCAGCAGCCATGATGGGGCGGGCAACACTGAAGCTTTCTTT	CASSHDGAGNTEAFF	TRBV7-9	TRBJ1-1	-	once
TGTGCCACCGAGGGACTAGCGGAGGGCACAGATACGCAGTATTTT	CATEGLAEGTDTQYF	TRBV7-9	TRBJ2-3	TRBD2	-
TGTGCCAGCAGCGTAGGTCAGAACGAGCAGTACTTC	CASSVGQNEQYF	TRBV9	TRBJ2-7	-	-
TGCAGTGCTCACAGGGTAGAGGGGGGGAATGAGCAGTTCTTC	CSAHRVEGGNEQFF	TRBV20-1	TRBJ2-1	-	-
TGTGCCAGCAGCCAAGATCGTTGTGTCTTC	CASSQDRCVF	TRBV3-1	TRBJ2-1	-	-
TGTGCCAGCAGTTCCCATCGAACAGGCGCCCCTAACTATGGCTACACCTTC	CASSSHRTGAPNYGYTF	TRBV28	TRBJ1-2	-	-
TGTGCCAGCAGCGTAGCTGGCAGGTCTAACACTGAAGCTTTCTTT	CASSVAGRSNTEAFF	TRBV9	TRBJ1-1	-	-
TGTGCCAGCAGCTTTCTGACAGGGTTGGTTGAAGCTTTCTTT	CASSFLTGLVEAFF	TRBV7-2	TRBJ1-1	TRBD1	-
TGTGCCAGCAGCACGCCTAGCGGGGGGGCCTGGGAGACCCAGTACTTC	CASSTPSGGAWETQYF	TRBV7-9	TRBJ2-5	TRBD2	-
TGTGCCAGCAGCGTTCAGTCAGGGGGCTACGAGCAGTACTTC	CASSVQSGGYEQYF	TRBV9	TRBJ2-7	TRBD1	-
TGCGCCAGCAGCCGGGGACTCGAAGAGACCCAGTACTTC	CASSRGLEETQYF	TRBV4-1	TRBJ2-5	-	once
TGTGCCAGCAGTTTGGGATTGGGCTACGAGCAGTACTTC	CASSLGLGYEQYF	TRBV12-3/TRBV12-4	TRBJ2-7	-	-
TGTGCCAGCAGCGGGGCGGGTCAGGTCCAAGAGACCCAGTACTTC	CASSGAGQVQETQYF	TRBV7-8	TRBJ2-5	-	once
TGTGCCAGCAGCTTTTCAGGGGCTGAGAACACTGAAGCTTTCTTT	CASSFSGAENTEAFF	TRBV11-2	TRBJ1-1	-	-
TGTGCCTGGAGTAGGAGCGGGGGCTACAATGAGCAGTTCTTC	CAWSRSGGYNEQFF	TRBV30	TRBJ2-1	TRBD2	-
TGTGCCAGCAGTTACCAGGTACTGAACACTGAAGCTTTCTTT	CASSYQVLNTEAFF	TRBV6-6	TRBJ1-1	-	-
TGTGCCAGCAGTTACAAGGGCGGGGGGGCTTCCTCCTACAATGAGCAGTTCTTC	CASSYKGGGASSYNEQFF	TRBV6-5	TRBJ2-1	TRBD2	-
TGTGCCAGCTCATCCGCCATGGCGGGGGGGCAAGATACGCAGTATTTT	CASSSAMAGGQDTQYF	TRBV2	TRBJ2-3	TRBD2	-
TGTGCCAGCAGTTACCCGACAGGGAGGAACACTGAAGCTTTCTTT	CASSYPTGRNTEAFF	TRBV6-6	TRBJ1-1	TRBD1	-
TGTGCCAGCAGCACAGGGATACGAGAGACCCAGTACTTC	CASSTGIRETQYF	TRBV12-3/TRBV12-4	TRBJ2-5	-	-
TGTGCCAGCAGCTTAGGGGACAAAGCTTTCTTT	CASSLGDKAFF	TRBV7-9	TRBJ1-1	-	-
TGTGCCAGCAGGTCCAGTGACAGGGATGGGGCCTACGAGCAGTACTTC	CASRSSDRDGAYEQYF	TRBV21-1	TRBJ2-7	-	-
TGTGCCAGCAGGGTCGATTACTATGGCTACACCTTC	CASRVDYYGYTF	TRBV5-6	TRBJ1-2	-	-
TGTGCCAGCAGCCACGGACAGACCTACGAGCAGTACTTC	CASSHGQTYEQYF	TRBV4-2	TRBJ2-7	-	-
TGCGCCAGCAGCTGGGCTAGCGGGGCGGCCTACGAGCAGTACTTC	CASSWASGAAYEQYF	TRBV5-1	TRBJ2-7	TRBD2	-
TGTGCCAGCAGTGACCCCAACACTGAAGCTTTCTTT	CASSDPNTEAFF	TRBV25-1	TRBJ1-1	-	-
TGTGCCAGCAGCTTGGGAGGACAACCGTTAGCTAACTATGGCTACACCTTC	CASSLGGQPLANYGYTF	TRBV5-4	TRBJ1-2	-	-
TGTGCCAGCAGCTTAGCGGGGACGTCCACAGATACGCAGTATTTT	CASSLAGTSTDTQYF	TRBV13	TRBJ2-3	-	-
TGTGCCAGCAGCTTAGGAGGGGAAACCCCATATGGCTACACCTTC	CASSLGGETPYGYTF	TRBV7-8	TRBJ1-2	-	-
TGTGCCAGCAGCCACCACGGAGGCACCGGGGAGCTGTTTTTT	CASSHHGGTGELFF	TRBV12-3/TRBV12-4	TRBJ2-2	-	-
TGCAGTGCTCCAAGCGGGGGGCCCTCCGGGTGGACGCAGTATTTT	CSAPSGGPSGWTQYF	TRBV20-1	TRBJ2-3	TRBD2	-
TGTGCCAGCAGTGGCTGGGGGACTAGCGGGTACAATGAGCAGTTCTTC	CASSGWGTSGYNEQFF	TRBV12-3/TRBV12-4	TRBJ2-1	TRBD2	-
TGCAGCGTTGCCCTCGCTGCCGGGGAGCTGTTTTTT	CSVALAAGELFF	TRBV29-1	TRBJ2-2	-	-
TGTGCCAGCTCTACCCCCCTAGGGGGGTTGCACGAGCAGTACTTC	CASSTPLGGLHEQYF	TRBV18	TRBJ2-7	-	-
TGTGCCAGCGCAGATTCTGGGGCCAACGTCCTGACTTTC	CASADSGANVLTF	TRBV5-4	TRBJ2-6	-	-
TGTGCCAGCAGTTTAGGCATCTACTACGAGCAGTACTTC	CASSLGIYYEQYF	TRBV12-3/TRBV12-4	TRBJ2-7	-	-
TGTGCCAGCAGCCGCTCAGAAGTCAACTATGGCTACACCTTC	CASSRSEVNYGYTF	TRBV7-9	TRBJ1-2	-	-
TGCAGCGTTGTTCCCCGGGGAGGGGAAGAGACCCAGTACTTC	CSVVPRGGEETQYF	TRBV29-1	TRBJ2-5	TRBD2	once